This T cell receptor beta chain was identified in a study of blood T cell repertoires in COVID-19 (dated by TCRdb to the early 2020s). General notes on the study: The collaborator samples originated in the United States, Italy and Spain and spanned the acute and convalescent phases of COVID-19. The material from the prospective study consisted of cDNA or gDNA derived from T cells, B-cell-depleted T cells, or PBMCs. Subjects who had been exposed to COVID-19, were actively infected with it, or had recovered from it provided the deeply sampled blood TCRbeta repertoires that made up the dataset. The repertoires were made available in a free public database intended to serve as a resource for research on the immune response to SARS-CoV-2. Samples were obtained from the ongoing ImmuneRACE study (first 160 participants) and from about 1,300 subjects provided by 6 global collaborators. Sample metadata almost always included a de-identified subject ID, COVID-19 status, age in years and sex. Where available, HLA class I and class II types were taken from metadata supplied by the sample provider and were not determined by assay-based typing. The paper's findings and limits, for the study overall: Clinical and demographic metadata were provided uncurated, with the amount varying by source and participant.

TCRbeta CDR3 regions were amplified from genomic DNA by means of the immunoSEQ Assay, a bias-controlled multiplex PCR. Turning to the authors' computational methods: Nucleated cell counts per sample were estimated from amplification of reference gene primers within the assay. To quantify the absolute abundance of each unique TCRbeta CDR3 rearrangement, sequence reads were collapsed and filtered. For each sample, productive Simpson clonality was calculated as the square root of Simpson's diversity index across productive rearrangements. TCRdb took this table from immuneACCESS and kept in-frame rearrangements with V and J called. Such tables lack part of the clones; where checked against another copy, unresolved V genes explain under half of the gap, and the rest is unexplained. That table gives V, J and clone size, and the DNA gave D and trimming. Present in this sample are 250,000 to 350,000 clones, around 87% of which were seen just once. Approximately 5.3% of the sample lies in the top ten.

As for this clone: The antigen it binds to is not known. No base quality values were provided; no much bigger clone lies one nucleotide off.

CDR1 and CDR2, per the germline V gene, are KGHDR and SFDVKD. The CDR3 numbers 16 residues from cysteine through phenylalanine. Just CDR3 DNA is preserved here, 48 bases in frame from base 1. Trimming accounts for 7 bases at V and 0 bases at J, while the number of junction bases matched to no gene is 8. Participants in the prospective study were aged roughly 18 to 95 years, lived in 24 United States geographic areas, and enrolled through a virtual design. In the prospective study, participants were assigned to cohorts based on the clinical history participants reported in a screening survey and a study questionnaire. For ImmuneRACE Cohort 3, a participant was defined as recovered based on two consecutive negative NP/OP PCR tests, clearance by a healthcare professional, or resolution of symptoms. In the prospective study, mobile phlebotomists collected whole blood, serum and a nasopharyngeal or oropharyngeal swab from each participant. Participants in the prospective study had the option to provide additional blood draws and questionnaires over a roughly 2-month period. Before DNA extraction, prospective study blood samples were shipped either frozen or at room temperature.

The clonotype originates from a woman between 25 and 40 years old who had recovered from COVID-19. The sequenced material came from PBMCs or T cells enriched from blood (not recorded which). The chain links TRBV24-1 with TRBJ2-7; 10 central bases correspond to TRBD1. The nucleotide sequence reads as follows: TGTGCCACCAGGGGACAGGGGCCGGATGGCTCCTACGAGCAGTACTTC. It codes for CATRGQGPDGSYEQYF.